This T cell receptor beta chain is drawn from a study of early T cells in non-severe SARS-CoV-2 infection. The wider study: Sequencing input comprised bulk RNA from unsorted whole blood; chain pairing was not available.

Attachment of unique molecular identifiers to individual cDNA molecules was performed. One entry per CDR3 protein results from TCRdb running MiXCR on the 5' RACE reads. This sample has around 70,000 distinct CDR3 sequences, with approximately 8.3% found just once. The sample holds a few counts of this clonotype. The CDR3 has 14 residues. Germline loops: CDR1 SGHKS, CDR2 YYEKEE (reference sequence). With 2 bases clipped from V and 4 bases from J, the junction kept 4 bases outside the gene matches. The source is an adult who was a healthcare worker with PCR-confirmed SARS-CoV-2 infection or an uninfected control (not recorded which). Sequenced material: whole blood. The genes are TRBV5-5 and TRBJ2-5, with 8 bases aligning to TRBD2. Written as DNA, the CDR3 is TGTGCCAGCAGCTTAAGCGGGAGAGTAGAGACCCAGTACTTC. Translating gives CASSLSGRVETQYF.